These T cell receptor beta chains were read from a single sample in a study of T-cell memory formation after mild COVID-19. TCRdb re-called the 5' RACE reads through MiXCR, storing one row per CDR3 protein. The repertoire holds about 340,000 distinct CDR3 sequences, with roughly 15% as singletons. What was sequenced was PBMCs or a T cell subset sorted from them (not recorded which). Receptors were obtained from a man younger than 35 who had mild COVID-19 (a few samples of this study predate the infection). Cell type and time point are not known. The CDR3 runs from the conserved cysteine through the conserved F or W. The D gene is left open where the match is weak. Not all rows give a size; the values are once, few, many and, for expanded clones, a class.

v_gene: TRBV27
j_gene: TRBJ1-2
d_gene: TRBD1
abundance: few
CDR3aa: CASSHYRQGEGYTF
CDR3nt: TGTGCCAGCAGTCACTATCGACAGGGGGAGGGCTACACCTTC

v_gene: TRBV7-3
j_gene: TRBJ2-1
d_gene: .
abundance: .
CDR3aa: CASSFDRRNEQFF
CDR3nt: TGTGCCAGCAGCTTCGACAGACGCAATGAGCAGTTCTTC

v_gene: TRBV18
j_gene: TRBJ1-2
d_gene: .
abundance: few
CDR3aa: CASSPSTENYGYTF
CDR3nt: TGTGCCAGCTCACCATCGACCGAGAACTATGGCTACACCTTC

v_gene: TRBV6-5
j_gene: TRBJ2-2
d_gene: .
abundance: few
CDR3aa: CASSYSLGLFTGELFF
CDR3nt: TGTGCCAGCAGTTACTCGCTAGGGTTGTTCACCGGGGAGCTGTTTTTT

v_gene: TRBV4-1
j_gene: TRBJ2-2
d_gene: .
abundance: few
CDR3aa: CASSHFGGELFF
CDR3nt: TGCGCCAGCAGCCACTTCGGCGGGGAGCTGTTTTTT

v_gene: TRBV20-1
j_gene: TRBJ2-4
d_gene: .
abundance: few
CDR3aa: CSASTGLFSAKNIQYF
CDR3nt: TGCAGTGCTAGTACAGGGTTGTTTTCGGCCAAAAACATTCAGTACTTC

v_gene: TRBV4-3
j_gene: TRBJ2-3
d_gene: TRBD1
abundance: .
CDR3aa: CASSQDRETGTDTQYF
CDR3nt: TGCGCCAGCAGCCAAGATCGAGAGACAGGGACAGATACGCAGTATTTT

v_gene: TRBV20-1
j_gene: TRBJ1-5
d_gene: .
abundance: many
CDR3aa: CSARGDYRVGQPQHF
CDR3nt: TGCAGTGCTAGGGGGGACTACAGGGTTGGACAGCCCCAGCATTTT

v_gene: TRBV7-9
j_gene: TRBJ2-3
d_gene: TRBD2
abundance: .
CDR3aa: CATRFREGSTDTQYF
CDR3nt: TGTGCCACCCGCTTCAGGGAGGGAAGCACAGATACGCAGTATTTT

v_gene: TRBV29-1
j_gene: TRBJ1-2
d_gene: .
abundance: few
CDR3aa: CSVEWGSYGYTF
CDR3nt: TGCAGCGTTGAATGGGGCAGTTATGGCTACACCTTC

v_gene: TRBV5-1
j_gene: TRBJ2-3
d_gene: .
abundance: .
CDR3aa: CASRLPAKMSDTQYF
CDR3nt: TGCGCCAGCCGCCTGCCGGCGAAGATGTCAGATACGCAGTATTTT

v_gene: TRBV5-1
j_gene: TRBJ2-6
d_gene: .
abundance: .
CDR3aa: CASSNRDRTGANVLTF
CDR3nt: TGCGCCAGCAGCAACCGGGACCGGACTGGGGCCAACGTCCTGACTTTC

v_gene: TRBV29-1
j_gene: TRBJ2-3
d_gene: .
abundance: .
CDR3aa: CSVEGAGSTDTQYF
CDR3nt: TGCAGCGTTGAGGGGGCGGGATCGACAGATACGCAGTATTTT

v_gene: TRBV10-3
j_gene: TRBJ2-1
d_gene: .
abundance: many
CDR3aa: CAISEGQTSSYNEQFF
CDR3nt: TGTGCCATCAGTGAGGGACAGACAAGCTCCTACAATGAGCAGTTCTTC

v_gene: TRBV3-1
j_gene: TRBJ2-3
d_gene: .
abundance: few
CDR3aa: CASSHSPNRFTDTQYF
CDR3nt: TGTGCCAGCAGTCACAGTCCTAACCGCTTCACAGATACGCAGTATTTT

v_gene: TRBV4-3
j_gene: TRBJ2-5
d_gene: TRBD2
abundance: .
CDR3aa: CASSQGTGTSARVQQYF
CDR3nt: TGCGCCAGCAGCCAGGGAACCGGGACTAGCGCACGGGTTCAACAGTACTTC

v_gene: TRBV7-9
j_gene: TRBJ1-5
d_gene: .
abundance: .
CDR3aa: CASSSSGSTDQPQHF
CDR3nt: TGTGCCAGCAGCTCAAGCGGGAGTACAGATCAGCCCCAGCATTTT

v_gene: TRBV5-6
j_gene: TRBJ2-5
d_gene: .
abundance: many
CDR3aa: CASSLLLEETQYF
CDR3nt: TGTGCCAGCAGCTTGTTACTCGAAGAGACCCAGTACTTC

v_gene: TRBV28
j_gene: TRBJ2-3
d_gene: TRBD2
abundance: .
CDR3aa: CASSPLRGTTDTQYF
CDR3nt: TGTGCCAGCAGCCCTCTGCGGGGGACCACAGATACGCAGTATTTT

v_gene: TRBV11-2
j_gene: TRBJ2-3
d_gene: .
abundance: .
CDR3aa: CASSPRTQDTQYF
CDR3nt: TGTGCCAGCAGCCCCCGAACCCAGGATACGCAGTATTTT

v_gene: TRBV30
j_gene: TRBJ2-2
d_gene: TRBD1
abundance: few
CDR3aa: CAWSFRQGNTGELFF
CDR3nt: TGTGCCTGGAGTTTCCGACAGGGGAACACCGGGGAGCTGTTTTTT

v_gene: TRBV12-3/TRBV12-4
j_gene: TRBJ2-7
d_gene: .
abundance: many
CDR3aa: CASSLRLGTHEQYF
CDR3nt: TGTGCCAGCAGTTTACGGTTAGGGACGCACGAGCAGTACTTC

v_gene: TRBV4-3
j_gene: TRBJ2-7
d_gene: .
abundance: many
CDR3aa: CASSQDLMRRGSSYEQYF
CDR3nt: TGCGCCAGCAGCCAAGATCTGATGAGGCGGGGTAGCTCCTACGAGCAGTACTTC

v_gene: TRBV7-6
j_gene: TRBJ1-6
d_gene: TRBD1
abundance: .
CDR3aa: CASSSVGQGRIGLHF
CDR3nt: TGTGCCAGCAGCTCAGTGGGACAGGGAAGGATTGGCCTCCACTTT

v_gene: TRBV7-2
j_gene: TRBJ2-3
d_gene: .
abundance: few
CDR3aa: CASSLWAGSAGTDTQYF
CDR3nt: TGTGCCAGCAGCTTATGGGCAGGTTCGGCTGGCACAGATACGCAGTATTTT

v_gene: TRBV4-1
j_gene: TRBJ1-1
d_gene: TRBD1
abundance: .
CDR3aa: CASSPMGARTGGTEAFF
CDR3nt: TGCGCCAGCAGCCCCATGGGAGCCCGGACAGGGGGCACTGAAGCTTTCTTT

v_gene: TRBV4-3
j_gene: TRBJ1-4
d_gene: .
abundance: few
CDR3aa: CASSYGGVEEKLFF
CDR3nt: TGCGCCAGCAGCTACGGAGGAGTAGAGGAAAAACTGTTTTTT